What follows are 7 T cell receptor beta chains derived from one specimen sequenced in a study of identifying expanded T cells in peripheral blood. Libraries were prepared by immunoSEQ multiplex PCR; TCRdb keeps only in-frame clonotypes and omits some of them. The table has about 130,000 clones, about 86% seen once; the top ten hold 7% to 10%. The sequenced sample was blood. Source of these receptors: a person aged 18 to 70 in good health.

This clone was seen a single time. The chain's CDR3 is CASSQRLSYEQYF. As DNA, the CDR3 is TGCGCCAGCAGCCAAAGGTTGTCCTACGAGCAGTACTTC. The V call is TRBV4-1, the J call TRBJ2-7; D is unclear. Looked up from germline, CDR1 is MGHRA and CDR2 is YSYEKL. V was trimmed by 2 bases and J by 1 base, leaving 6 bases between them. The CDR3 length is 13 residues.

This rearrangement joins TRBV6-5 to TRBJ2-7; no reliable D call. The CDR3 runs to 15 residues. V was shortened by 2 bases and J by 5 bases, with 16 bases between the two germline ends. Germline V lookup: CDR1 MNHEY, CDR2 SVGAGI. Written as DNA, the CDR3 is TGTGCCAGCAGTTACACCCTGGACGGATCTAACGAGCAGTACTTC. It specifies CASSYTLDGSNEQYF.

DNA for the CDR3: TGTGCCAGCAGCTTAGTAGGGGGGGCAGATACGCAGTATTTT. Translating gives CASSLVGGADTQYF. This sequence joins TRBV11-2 and TRBJ2-3; TRBD2 might be the D (7 bases). V was shortened by 1 base and J by 4 bases, with 9 bases between the two germline ends. CDR1 SGHAT and CDR2 FQNNGV come from the germline V gene. The length of the CDR3 is 14 residues.

This clone appeared a single time. The V call is TRBV7-3, the J call TRBJ2-1; TRBD2 agrees at 7 bases. The length of the CDR3 is 13 residues. Germline CDR1 SGHTA, CDR2 FQGTGA. The V and J ends lost 6 bases and 6 bases, in that order; junction bases with no gene match: 5. This chain's CDR3 is CASSRDYLNEQFF. CDR3 in DNA: TGTGCCAGCAGTCGGGACTATCTCAATGAGCAGTTCTTC. The entire variable domain, with the rest obtained from reference TRBV7-3 and TRBJ2-1, is as follows: GAGVSQTPSNKVTEKGKYVELRCDPISGHTALYWYRQSLGQGPEFLIYFQGTGAADDSGLPNDRFFAVRPEGSVSTLKIQRTERGDSAVYLCASSRDYLNEQFFGPGTRLTVL.

This clone was seen only once. The CDR3, as DNA: TGTGCCTGGAGTGTACAGGGGGACGAGCAGTACTTC. Its translation is CAWSVQGDEQYF. The chain employs TRBV30 and TRBJ2-7; TRBD1 aligns across 8 bases. The germline CDR1 and CDR2 sequences are GTSNPN and SVGIG (reference sequence). The V and J ends lost 0 bases and 5 bases, in that order; junction bases with no gene match: 0. CDR3 length: 12 residues.

The V and J genes are TRBV18 and TRBJ2-1; 12 bases fit TRBD2. Trimming removed 4 bases from V and 4 bases from J; junction bases left unmatched: 5. Germline CDR1 and CDR2: KGHSH and LQKENI. The CDR3 is 16 amino acids. The CDR3 loop reads CASSRGLAGAYNEQFF. In nucleotides, the CDR3 is TGTGCCAGCTCACGGGGACTAGCGGGTGCTTACAATGAGCAGTTCTTC.

J is TRBJ2-1 and V is TRBV11-3; D unresolved. In germline, CDR1 is SGHNT, CDR2 YENEEA. V was cut by 1 base and J by 5 bases, with 3 bases left in between. There are 12 residues in the CDR3. CDR3 in DNA: TGTGCCAGCAGCTTAGGGAACAATGAGCAGTTCTTC. It encodes CASSLGNNEQFF.